The following is a TCR beta chain sequence with its context. The sample belongs to a study of blood T cell repertoires in COVID-19. Produced via immunoSEQ multiplex PCR; TCRdb's table is partial and in-frame only. The sample holds around 330,000 clones; about 88% are singletons and the top ten take roughly 2.6%. The sequencing sample was made of PBMCs or T cells enriched from blood (not recorded which). The source of this sequence is a man between 60 and 75 years old who had recovered from COVID-19.

CDR3 amino acids: CASNSQGGAQYF. The CDR3 nucleotides read TGTGCCAGCAACAGCCAGGGGGGCGCCCAGTACTTC. The V and J genes are TRBV12-3 or TRBV12-4 and TRBJ2-5, with a tentative D call TRBD1 (7 bases). The CDR3 spans 12 residues. V gave up 7 bases and J gave up 9 bases, with 15 bases separating them.